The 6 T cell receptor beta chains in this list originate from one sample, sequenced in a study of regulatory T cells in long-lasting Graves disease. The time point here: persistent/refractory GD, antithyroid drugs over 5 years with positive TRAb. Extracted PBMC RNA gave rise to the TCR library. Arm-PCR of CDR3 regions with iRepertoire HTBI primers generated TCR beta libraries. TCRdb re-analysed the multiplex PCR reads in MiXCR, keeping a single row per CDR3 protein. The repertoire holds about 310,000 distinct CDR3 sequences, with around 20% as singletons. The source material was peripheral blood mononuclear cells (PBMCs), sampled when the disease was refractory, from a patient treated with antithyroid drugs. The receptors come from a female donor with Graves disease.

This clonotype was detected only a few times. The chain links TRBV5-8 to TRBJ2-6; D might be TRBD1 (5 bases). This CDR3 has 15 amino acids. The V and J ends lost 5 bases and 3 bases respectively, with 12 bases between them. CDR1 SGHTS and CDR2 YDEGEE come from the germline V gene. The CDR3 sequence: CASSLGESGANVLTF. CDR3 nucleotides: TGTGCCAGCAGTCTAGGGGAAAGTGGGGCCAACGTCCTGACTTTC.

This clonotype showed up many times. This CDR3 is CATSSEATNEKLFF. CDR3 in DNA: TGTGCCACCAGCAGCGAAGCAACTAATGAAAAACTGTTTTTT. The chain joins TRBV15 to TRBJ1-4; D gene unclear. Trimming shortened V by 3 bases and J by 0 bases, and 5 bases separated the two germline ends. Germline CDR1 LNHNV, CDR2 YYDKDF (reference sequence). CDR3 length: 14 amino acids.

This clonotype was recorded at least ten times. The CDR3 nucleotides read TGTGCCAGCAGTTTAAGTATCAGGAACAATCAGCCCCAGCATTTT. Translating gives CASSLSIRNNQPQHF. The V gene is TRBV12-3 or TRBV12-4, the J gene TRBJ1-5; D is ambiguous. The CDR3 runs to 15 residues. V lost 2 bases, J lost 3 bases, and 11 bases lay in between.

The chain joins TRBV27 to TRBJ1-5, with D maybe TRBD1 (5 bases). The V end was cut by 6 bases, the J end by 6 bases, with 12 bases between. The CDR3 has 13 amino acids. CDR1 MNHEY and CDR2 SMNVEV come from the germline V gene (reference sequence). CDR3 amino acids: CASRRQWGQPQHF. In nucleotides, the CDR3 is TGTGCCAGCAGGAGACAGTGGGGTCAGCCCCAGCATTTT.

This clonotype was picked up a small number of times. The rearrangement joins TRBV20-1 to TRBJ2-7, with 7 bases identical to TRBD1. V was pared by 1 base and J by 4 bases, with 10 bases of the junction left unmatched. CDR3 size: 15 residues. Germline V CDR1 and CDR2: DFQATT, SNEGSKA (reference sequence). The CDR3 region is CSARVAGTASYEQYF. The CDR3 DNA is TGCAGTGCTAGAGTCGCCGGGACAGCGTCTTACGAGCAGTACTTC.

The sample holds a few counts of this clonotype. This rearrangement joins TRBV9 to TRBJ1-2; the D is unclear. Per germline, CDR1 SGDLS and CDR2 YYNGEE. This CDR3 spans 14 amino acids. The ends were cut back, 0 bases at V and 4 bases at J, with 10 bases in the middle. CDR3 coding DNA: TGTGCCAGCAGCGTAGCTGCAGGAGTCTATGGCTACACCTTC. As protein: CASSVAAGVYGYTF.